This T cell receptor (beta chain) was recovered during a study of blood T cells in healthy people across ages. This clonotype was observed a few times. Next came a second PCR, run for roughly 6 to 11 cycles, which used a sample-barcoded 5' primer along with a J-beta primer mix. Carrying 12 random nucleotides, a template-switch adaptor labeled each individual cDNA molecule. TCRdb reprocessed the 5' RACE reads with MiXCR, giving one entry per CDR3 protein. The table shows about 640,000 distinct CDR3 sequences, with 58% occurring only once. What was sequenced was blood. This TCR came from a man between 60 and 70 years old in good health.

CDR3 protein: CSARRQAPYGYTF. CDR3 nucleotides: TGCAGTGCTAGGAGACAAGCCCCCTATGGCTACACCTTC. The rearrangement joins TRBV20-1 to TRBJ1-2; no firm D call. V was cut by 3 bases and J by 4 bases, with 12 bases left in between. The CDR3 totals 13 residues. Germline V lookup: CDR1 DFQATT, CDR2 SNEGSKA (reference sequence).